Given below is one T cell receptor (beta chain) in context. The target antigen is unknown. Trimming cost V 4 bases and J 5 bases, with 6 bases left between them. The CDR3 totals 11 residues. Germline V lookup: CDR1 SGHRS, CDR2 YFSETQ. Profiled with immunoSEQ multiplex PCR; TCRdb holds only in-frame clones, not every one. The table includes 25,000 to 40,000 clones, roughly 76% detected once. This entry belongs to a study of STAT5B mutations in CD4+ large granular lymphocyte leukemia. Findings and caveats of the study: The CD4+ versus CD8+ T-LGLL clonality difference may reflect limited sample size.

The rearrangement joins TRBV5-1 to TRBJ2-5; tentative D call: TRBD1 (5 bases). The sequenced sample was CD4+ T cells from blood buffy coats. This receptor was obtained from a human donor in good health. Here the CDR3 reads CASSRGETQYF. As DNA, the CDR3 is TGCGCCAGCAGCAGGGGCGAGACCCAGTACTTC.